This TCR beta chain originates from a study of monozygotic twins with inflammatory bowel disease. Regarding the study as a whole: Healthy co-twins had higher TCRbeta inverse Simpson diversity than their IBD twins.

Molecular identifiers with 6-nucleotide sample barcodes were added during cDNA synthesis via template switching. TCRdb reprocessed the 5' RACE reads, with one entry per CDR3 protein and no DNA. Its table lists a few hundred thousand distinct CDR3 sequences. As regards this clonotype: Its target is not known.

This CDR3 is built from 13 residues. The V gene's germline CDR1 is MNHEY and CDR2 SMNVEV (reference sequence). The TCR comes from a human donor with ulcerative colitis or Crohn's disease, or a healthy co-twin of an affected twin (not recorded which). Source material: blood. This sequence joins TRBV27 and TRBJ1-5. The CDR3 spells CATSGEVGQPQHF.